The rows below give T cell receptor beta chains drawn from one sample of a study of shared clonotypes between healthy human individuals. Here immunoSEQ multiplex PCR was the method, and the copy in TCRdb shows in-frame clones only, minus some. The sample lists about 1 million clones; roughly 80% were seen once. Sequencing input: memory CD4+ T cells sorted from blood. Every receptor here comes from a man between 18 and 35 years old in good health. Each CDR3 is given without its conserved first and last residue. A D gene is named only where the DNA matches it firmly.

V: TRBV21-1; D: -; J: TRBJ1-2; length: 17; CDR3: ASSPHPKVVCSHNYGYT
V: TRBV5-1; D: -; J: TRBJ2-3; length: 12; CDR3: ASSLGVQPDTQY
V: TRBV18; D: -; J: TRBJ2-5; length: 11; CDR3: ASSPTLQETQY
V: TRBV9; D: -; J: TRBJ1-1; length: 10; CDR3: ASSVVDTEAF
V: TRBV6-1; D: TRBD1; J: TRBJ1-6; length: 13; CDR3: ASSVGQGARSPLH
V: TRBV10-3; D: TRBD2; J: TRBJ2-2; length: 13; CDR3: AISDLAGGTGELF
V: TRBV7-8; D: TRBD1; J: TRBJ2-7; length: 10; CDR3: ASSPGTDKQY
V: TRBV10-3; D: TRBD1; J: TRBJ1-1; length: 12; CDR3: AITQQGARTEAF
V: TRBV5-4; D: -; J: TRBJ2-2; length: 10; CDR3: ASSLWAGELF
V: TRBV6-1; D: -; J: TRBJ1-2; length: 13; CDR3: ASSDRGAGNYGYT
V: TRBV28; D: -; J: TRBJ1-5; length: 12; CDR3: ASYEGRDYQPQH
V: TRBV19; D: -; J: TRBJ1-1; length: 10; CDR3: ASSIQGPEAF
V: TRBV30; D: -; J: TRBJ2-3; length: 14; CDR3: AWIMPSEGGTDTQY
V: TRBV28; D: -; J: TRBJ1-1; length: 12; CDR3: ASVRGTLNTEAF
V: TRBV5-5; D: -; J: TRBJ1-1; length: 12; CDR3: ASSRQLMNTEAF
V: TRBV7-2; D: -; J: TRBJ2-1; length: 12; CDR3: ASTSLGGNNEQF
V: TRBV27; D: TRBD2; J: TRBJ2-7; length: 13; CDR3: ASSVAGGPNYEQY
V: TRBV7-7; D: -; J: TRBJ2-7; length: 11; CDR3: ASSLVRGGEQY
V: TRBV2; D: -; J: TRBJ2-2; length: 11; CDR3: ASSVDHNGELF
V: TRBV4-3; D: -; J: TRBJ1-3; length: 13; CDR3: ASSQVLSSGNTIY
V: TRBV6-5; D: -; J: TRBJ1-2; length: 11; CDR3: ASRGPGLYGYT
V: TRBV19; D: TRBD2; J: TRBJ2-1; length: 11; CDR3: ATGLGFGNEQF
V: TRBV6-5; D: -; J: TRBJ2-6; length: 12; CDR3: ASSSISGANVLT
V: TRBV11-2; D: -; J: TRBJ1-2; length: 12; CDR3: ASSLEVRTHGYT
V: TRBV5-1; D: -; J: TRBJ2-4; length: 14; CDR3: ASSSDQTGAKNIQY
V: TRBV30; D: -; J: TRBJ1-2; length: 12; CDR3: AWTPGPMFYGYT
V: TRBV29-1; D: TRBD2; J: TRBJ2-3; length: 13; CDR3: SVEETSGSTDTQY
V: TRBV4-1; D: -; J: TRBJ2-3; length: 14; CDR3: ASSQEVAYQGDTQY
V: TRBV12-5; D: -; J: TRBJ1-5; length: 12; CDR3: ARPRGGATQPQH
V: TRBV19; D: TRBD1; J: TRBJ2-2; length: 17; CDR3: ASSIVPRGPLGNTGELF
V: TRBV21-1; D: -; J: TRBJ1-1; length: 13; CDR3: ASSKVPAGHTEAF
V: TRBV6-5; D: TRBD1; J: TRBJ2-7; length: 11; CDR3: ASTNRGLDEQY
V: TRBV20-1; D: -; J: TRBJ1-5; length: 8; CDR3: SVTGKPQH
V: TRBV27; D: -; J: TRBJ1-2; length: 14; CDR3: ASRPWGKEGHYGYT
V: TRBV18; D: TRBD1; J: TRBJ2-2; length: 13; CDR3: ASSDRQGSAGELF
V: TRBV7-8; D: TRBD2; J: TRBJ2-5; length: 12; CDR3: ASSLSRGEETQY
V: TRBV4-3; D: -; J: TRBJ1-1; length: 14; CDR3: ASSQELIVGNTEAF
V: TRBV15; D: -; J: TRBJ2-3; length: 11; CDR3: ATSPGTLDTQY
V: TRBV30; D: TRBD2; J: TRBJ2-7; length: 13; CDR3: AWSERLAGIYEQY
V: TRBV6-1; D: TRBD1; J: TRBJ2-7; length: 13; CDR3: ASIRPDRDSHEQY
V: TRBV2; D: -; J: TRBJ2-3; length: 12; CDR3: ASSGSMGADTQY
V: TRBV5-1; D: TRBD2; J: TRBJ2-7; length: 13; CDR3: ASSLVAGVGYEQY
V: TRBV4-2; D: -; J: TRBJ2-6; length: 13; CDR3: ASSQDTGGANVLT